What follows are 29 T cell receptor beta chains derived from one specimen sequenced in a study of blood T cell repertoires in COVID-19 (dated by TCRdb to about 2020). The library was prepared using the immunoSEQ multiplex PCR assay. TCRdb took over this immuneACCESS table, retaining in-frame rearrangements with V and J assigned. Such tables are incomplete; in checked studies, under half of the missing clones stem from an unresolved V gene, and the remainder is unexplained. The sample data list some 220,000 clones, and approximately 92% of these were observed just once. The ten most abundant clones make up roughly 3% of the sample. Input material: PBMCs or T cells enriched from blood (not recorded which). The receptor set was obtained from a young woman in a cohort exposed to, infected with or recovered from COVID-19 (not recorded which).

A few counts support this clone. The chain has TRBV4-1 and TRBJ1-1; D may be TRBD1 (6 bases). The ends were cut back, 4 bases at V and 6 bases at J, with 12 bases in the middle. This CDR3 is 13 amino acids long. Germline V gene data show CDR1 as MGHRA and CDR2 as YSYEKL. The CDR3 sequence is CASSRGGAAEAFF. For the CDR3, the DNA is TGCGCCAGCAGCCGAGGGGGGGCCGCTGAAGCTTTCTTT.

This clone was found a few times. The chain is built from TRBV19 and TRBJ1-2; 9 nucleotides match TRBD1. V was clipped by 7 bases and J by 4 bases; unmatched bases: 7. The germline CDR1 and CDR2 sequences are LNHDA and SQIVND (reference sequence). This CDR3 spans 14 amino acids. As DNA, the CDR3 is TGTGCCAGTAAAGGACAGGGGCCTTCCTATGGCTACACCTTC. Its protein product is CASKGQGPSYGYTF.

As concerns this clone: Other DNA variants within this sample encode the same CDR3. The chain has TRBV18 and TRBJ1-1, with 7 bases identical to TRBD1. CDR3 length: 15 amino acids. V dropped 3 bases and J dropped 3; count of bases not matched to a gene: 7. The germline V gene has CDR1 KGHSH and CDR2 LQKENI. The CDR3 coding sequence is TGTGCCAGCTCACCGACAGGGTCCGTCGACACTGAAGCTTTCTTT. Its protein product is CASSPTGSVDTEAFF.

The rearrangement joins TRBV2 to TRBJ2-1; 7 nucleotides match TRBD2. Unmatched junction bases numbered 12, after V lost 4 bases and J lost 9 bases. Per germline, CDR1 SNHLY and CDR2 FYNNEI. This CDR3 comprises 15 residues. The CDR3 sequence: CASSGLLAGVGEQFF. DNA of the CDR3: TGTGCCAGCAGTGGCTTACTTGCGGGGGTTGGTGAGCAGTTCTTC.

The V and J genes are TRBV24-1 and TRBJ1-1, with a possible D match to TRBD1 (6 bases). The germline V gene encodes CDR1 KGHDR and CDR2 SFDVKD. The CDR3 covers 13 residues. Trimming removed 7 bases at V and 11 bases at J, with 19 bases between. The CDR3 here is CATSGPGAGEAFF. The CDR3 bases are TGTGCCACCAGCGGACCGGGGGCGGGGGAGGCTTTCTTT.

The chain links TRBV14 to TRBJ2-2, with 7 bases that match TRBD1. CDR1 and CDR2 (germline): SGHDN, FVKESK. The length of the CDR3 is 13 residues. The trim removed 4 bases at V and 6 bases at J, leaving 2 bases unmatched. In DNA, the CDR3 is TGTGCCAGCAGCCTCGACAGGGCCGGGGAGCTGTTTTTT. This gives the protein CASSLDRAGELFF.

The CDR3 sequence is CASSTGRPSYNEQFF. CDR3 DNA: TGTGCCAGCAGTACGGGGAGACCCTCCTACAATGAGCAGTTCTTC. The rearrangement joins TRBV7-8 to TRBJ2-1; possibly TRBD2 for D (5 bases). The germline V gene has CDR1 SGHVS and CDR2 FQNEAQ. The CDR3 spans 15 residues. The V end was cut by 6 bases, the J end by 0 bases, with 12 bases between.

The chain uses TRBV5-4 and TRBJ2-1; tentatively, D is TRBD2 (6 bases). The germline gives CDR1 SGHNT, CDR2 YYREEE (reference sequence). Trimming shortened V by 1 base and J by 6 bases, and 14 bases separated the two germline ends. The CDR3 length is 15 residues. CDR3 nucleotides: TGTGCCAGCAGCTTGAATGGGGGGATTTTCAATGAGCAGTTCTTC. Translating it yields CASSLNGGIFNEQFF.

The chain has TRBV7-3 and TRBJ2-1; 8 nucleotides match TRBD2. V was pared by 5 bases and J by 10 bases, with 7 bases of the junction left unmatched. The CDR3 consists of 13 residues. CDR1 is SGHTA, CDR2 FQGTGA, per germline. The CDR3 nucleotides are TGTGCCAGCAGCCAAGGGACTAGAAAGGAGCAGTTCTTC. It codes for CASSQGTRKEQFF. Variable domain in full (rest from reference TRBV7-3 and TRBJ2-1): GAGVSQTPSNKVTEKGKYVELRCDPISGHTALYWYRQSLGQGPEFLIYFQGTGAADDSGLPNDRFFAVRPEGSVSTLKIQRTERGDSAVYLCASSQGTRKEQFFGPGTRLTVL.

The chain couples TRBV5-1 to TRBJ1-4; D unresolved. Germline V gene data show CDR1 as SGHRS and CDR2 as YFSETQ. The length of the CDR3 is 15 residues. Trimming removed 4 bases at V and 0 bases at J, with 10 bases between. The CDR3 sequence: CASSPYRATNEKLFF. The DNA for the CDR3 is TGCGCCAGCAGCCCTTACAGAGCAACTAATGAAAAACTGTTTTTT.

V usage is TRBV28 and J usage is TRBJ2-5; no firm D call. Germline CDR1 is MDHEN and CDR2 is SYDVKM. Trimming removed 2 bases from V and 5 bases from J, with 9 bases in between. CDR3 length equals 13 residues. The CDR3 loop is CASSLPGQETQYF. For the CDR3, the DNA is TGTGCCAGCAGTTTACCGGGTCAGGAGACCCAGTACTTC.

The V call is TRBV29-1, the J call TRBJ2-2; TRBD2 matches at 11 bases. This CDR3 comprises 14 residues. The V gene's germline CDR1 is SQVTM and CDR2 ANQGSEA. V was pared by 4 bases and J by 7 bases, with 5 bases of the junction left unmatched. The CDR3 nucleotides are TGCAGCGTTGTAGCGGGAGGGCCCGGCGGGGAGCTGTTTTTT. It translates to CSVVAGGPGGELFF.

CDR3 nucleotide sequence: TGTGCCAGTACCGGGGGGCTAGCGGGAGTAGGGGAGCAGTACTTC. Translated, it gives CASTGGLAGVGEQYF. The chain recombines TRBV2 with TRBJ2-7; 10 bases are shared with TRBD2. Germline values: CDR1 SNHLY, CDR2 FYNNEI. The CDR3 sequence is 15 residues long. With 9 bases clipped from V and 7 bases from J, the junction kept 15 bases outside the gene matches.

This chain uses TRBV6-2 or TRBV6-3 with TRBJ2-3; TRBD2 aligns across 11 bases. Losses at the gene ends were 5 bases for V and 5 bases for J; bases not matched to a gene: 9. The germline gives CDR1 MNHEY, CDR2 SVGEGT. The CDR3 spans 16 residues. The CDR3 protein is CASSPLAGGAKDTQYF. CDR3 in DNA: TGTGCCAGCAGTCCCTTAGCGGGAGGGGCGAAAGATACGCAGTATTTT.

The chain is built from TRBV19 and TRBJ2-2; tentative D call: TRBD2 (5 bases). The CDR3 is made up of 16 amino acids. Trimming cost V 2 bases and J 0 bases, with 10 bases left between them. Germline V CDR1 and CDR2: LNHDA, SQIVND (reference sequence). CDR3 nucleotide sequence: TGTGCCAGTAGTATACGGGGAAGCGCGAACACCGGGGAGCTGTTTTTT. Translating it yields CASSIRGSANTGELFF.

This sequence joins TRBV28 and TRBJ1-5, with a possible D match to TRBD1 (5 bases). Germline V gene lookup returns CDR1 MDHEN and CDR2 SYDVKM. The V end lost 4 bases, the J end lost 3 bases, and 16 bases lay between the germline ends. CDR3 length equals 16 residues. The CDR3 coding sequence is TGTGCCAGCAGTTGGGGGGGTAGGGGCTACAATCAGCCCCAGCATTTT. Protein: CASSWGGRGYNQPQHF. The whole variable domain, filled in from reference TRBV28 and TRBJ1-5, reads DVKVTQSSRYLVKRTGEKVFLECVQDMDHENMFWYRQDPGLGLRLIYFSYDVKMKEKGDIPEGYSVSREKKERFSLILESASTNQTSMYLCASSWGGRGYNQPQHFGDGTRLSIL.

The rearrangement links TRBV5-1 to TRBJ2-7, with D perhaps matching TRBD2 (6 bases). The CDR3 has 13 amino acids. Trimming pared 4 bases from V and 3 bases from J, leaving 11 bases between. Germline V gene sequence: CDR1 SGHRS, CDR2 YFSETQ. CDR3 DNA: TGCGCCAGCAGCACCGGGACTTTCTACGAGCAGTACTTC. Translated, it gives CASSTGTFYEQYF. The variable domain in full, completed from reference TRBV5-1 and TRBJ2-7, reads KAGVTQTPRYLIKTRGQQVTLSCSPISGHRSVSWYQQTPGQGLQFLFEYFSETQRNKGNFPGRFSGRQFSNSRSEMNVSTLELGDSALYLCASSTGTFYEQYFGPGTRLTVT.

The rearrangement links TRBV27 to TRBJ1-4; D is unresolved. The CDR3 has 13 amino acids. CDR1 and CDR2 from the germline V gene are MNHEY and SMNVEV (reference sequence). Trimming stripped 6 bases from V and 6 bases from J, with 11 bases between. DNA for the CDR3: TGTGCCAGCAGCCATCGGGGAGATGAAAAACTGTTTTTT. Translating gives CASSHRGDEKLFF.

The chain has TRBV13 and TRBJ2-1; tentatively, D is TRBD2 (6 bases). CDR1 is PRHDT, CDR2 FYEKMQ, per germline (reference sequence). The CDR3 is 13 amino acids. The V end lost 5 bases, the J end lost 10 bases, and 15 bases lay between the germline ends. CDR3 bases: TGTGCCAGCAGCACCCTGCGGGGCGGAGAGCAGTTCTTC. Encoded protein: CASSTLRGGEQFF.

This chain uses TRBV19 with TRBJ2-1; D is possibly TRBD2 (6 bases). CDR1 is LNHDA and CDR2 is SQIVND in the germline V gene (reference sequence). This CDR3 comprises 15 residues. The ends were cut back, 2 bases at V and 3 bases at J, with 11 bases in the middle. CDR3 in DNA: TGTGCCAGTAGTATAAGCGAGGAGGGCTACAATGAGCAGTTCTTC. This translates into CASSISEEGYNEQFF. Together with reference TRBV19 and TRBJ2-1, the CDR3 gives the full variable domain: DGGITQSPKYLFRKEGQNVTLSCEQNLNHDAMYWYRQDPGQGLRLIYYSQIVNDFQKGDIAEGYSVSREKKESFPLTVTSAQKNPTAFYLCASSISEEGYNEQFFGPGTRLTVL.

CDR3 nucleotides: TGTGCCTGGAAACTAGCGGGAGGCAATGAGCAGTTCTTC. It translates to CAWKLAGGNEQFF. The chain combines TRBV30 with TRBJ2-1, with 12 positions matching TRBD2. Germline CDR1 reads GTSNPN; CDR2 reads SVGIG (reference sequence). The ends lost 4 bases at V and 6 bases at J; junction bases unmatched: 1. This CDR3 has 13 amino acids.

V usage is TRBV28 and J usage is TRBJ2-3; 8 nucleotides line up with TRBD2. The J segment lost 1 base and the V segment lost 10 bases, leaving 7 bases of the junction unmatched. This CDR3 contains 14 residues. Germline V CDR1 and CDR2: MDHEN, SYDVKM. CDR3 coding DNA: TGTGCCACCAATCCAGCGGGGGGCACAGATACGCAGTATTTT. This translates into CATNPAGGTDTQYF.

The chain uses TRBV7-6 and TRBJ1-3; 7 bases fit TRBD1. CDR1 and CDR2 (germline): SGHVS, FNYEAQ. J was trimmed by 4 bases and V by 3 bases; bases with no gene match: 9. The CDR3 loop spans 16 amino acids. The CDR3 region is CASSLSPDRAGNTIYF. The CDR3 bases are TGTGCCAGCAGCTTGTCGCCAGACAGGGCCGGAAACACCATATATTTT.

J is TRBJ2-3 and V is TRBV7-6, with a tentative D call TRBD1 (6 bases). V lost 0 bases and J lost 5, with 12 bases in between. The germline V gene encodes CDR1 SGHVS and CDR2 FNYEAQ. The CDR3 length is 15 residues. This CDR3 is CASSLALGHRDTQYF. In nucleotides, the CDR3 is TGTGCCAGCAGCTTAGCGCTGGGACATAGAGATACGCAGTATTTT.

J is TRBJ2-5 and V is TRBV18; TRBD2 agrees at 9 bases. CDR1 is KGHSH, CDR2 LQKENI, per germline. V gave up 2 bases and J gave up 2 bases; unmatched junction bases: 6. CDR3 length: 16 amino acids. The CDR3 loop is CASSPISGRSQETQYF. The CDR3 DNA follows: TGTGCCAGCTCACCAATCAGCGGGAGGAGTCAAGAGACCCAGTACTTC.

This clone is a singleton in its sample. As DNA, the CDR3 is TGTGCCTGGAGGATGGGTCTAGCGGGAAGCCATGAGCAGTTCTTC. Amino acid sequence: CAWRMGLAGSHEQFF. The chain joins TRBV30 to TRBJ2-1; 9 positions match TRBD2. V lost 3 bases, J lost 8 bases, and 11 bases stayed unmatched. From germline, CDR1 is GTSNPN and CDR2 SVGIG (reference sequence). This CDR3 spans 15 amino acids.

The CDR3 DNA reads as TGTGCCAGCTCTACGACTAGCGGGAGTGATACGCAGTATTTT. Residues: CASSTTSGSDTQYF. This chain links TRBV18 with TRBJ2-3; 12 positions match TRBD2. Germline V gene data show CDR1 as KGHSH and CDR2 as LQKENI. Losses at the gene ends were 6 bases for V and 6 bases for J; bases not matched to a gene: 4. This CDR3 region has 14 residues.

This clone has only a few counts. The CDR3 nucleotides are TGTGCCAGCAGCCCTCGGACAGGACCCAACTACGAGCAGTACTTC. Amino acids: CASSPRTGPNYEQYF. This rearrangement joins TRBV7-8 to TRBJ2-7; TRBD1 matches at 7 bases. In germline, CDR1 is SGHVS, CDR2 FQNEAQ. After removal of 5 bases from V and 3 bases from J, the junction contained 10 bases not matched to a gene. CDR3 length: 15 amino acids. The whole variable domain, filled in from reference TRBV7-8 and TRBJ2-7, reads GAGVSQSPRYKVAKRGQDVALRCDPISGHVSLFWYQQALGQGPEFLTYFQNEAQLDKSGLPSDRFFAERPEGSVSTLKIQRTQQEDSAVYLCASSPRTGPNYEQYFGPGTRLTVT.

CDR3 DNA sequence: TGTGCCAGTAGTTGGACAGGATCCTTGAACACTGAAGCTTTCTTT. It encodes CASSWTGSLNTEAFF. The J gene is TRBJ1-1, the V gene TRBV19; 7 nucleotides match TRBD1. Unmatched junction bases numbered 6, after V lost 5 bases and J lost 0 bases. CDR3 length equals 15 residues. Germline-derived CDR1 and CDR2 are LNHDA and SQIVND (reference sequence).